This TCR beta chain was profiled in a study of OX40 agonist ivuxolimab in advanced cancers. About the study as a whole: Ivuxolimab was an agonistic, fully human IgG2 monoclonal antibody directed against OX40 (CD134), a costimulatory receptor. Intravenous ivuxolimab was administered to patients every 2 weeks at six dose levels: 0.01, 0.1, 0.3, 1.5, 3 and 10 mg/kg. The monotherapy dose-escalation portion (N ≈ 52 patients) of the phase I ivuxolimab trial is reported in the paper. Prior anti-PD-1, anti-PD-L1 or anti-CTLA-4 therapy was permitted, and checkpoint inhibitors had been received by less than 45% of dose-escalation patients. Of the roughly 52 dose-escalation patients, hepatocellular carcinoma was present in roughly 19, melanoma in roughly 15, renal cell carcinoma in 9 and head and neck cancer in 9. The point of sequencing TCRbeta in the periphery was to test whether ivuxolimab changed TCR sequence diversity and drove clonal T-cell expansion. A male proportion of about 79% and a mean age of approximately 58 years, ranging from about 23 to 79, were recorded for the dose-escalation cohort. Three dose-escalation patients achieved partial responses, one with hepatocellular carcinoma and two with cutaneous melanoma. Broad study findings and their caveats: On average, CD8+ T cells showed more expanded clones than CD4+ T cells after ivuxolimab. Low levels of normalized T-cell clonal expansion were also seen in some patients who did not respond. In the 0.1-3.0 mg/kg groups, partial responders were among the patients with the lowest normalized peripheral clonal expansion, particularly in CD8+ T cells. Clonal expansion of both CD4+ and CD8+ blood T cells was observed from baseline to week 6 at doses 0.1 to 3.0 mg/kg. Which antigens the clonally expanded peripheral T cells were specific for was not determined.

The germline V gene specifies SGHTA as CDR1 and FQGNSA as CDR2. Reading from cysteine to phenylalanine, the CDR3 counts 16 amino acids. Of the read, only the CDR3 DNA is kept; its 48 bases are in frame from base 1. V lost 1 base and J lost 7 bases, and the count of bases not matched to a germline gene is 9. Note on this clone: It lacks a known antigen. Base qualities are missing; no much larger clone stands one base away.

Genomic DNA was extracted from sorted cells for sequencing of the TCRbeta CDR3 region. TCRbeta CDR3 regions were sequenced using the immunoSEQ Assay. TCRdb mirrors the immuneACCESS table, restricted to in-frame sequences. Some clones are absent from its copies; in checked studies, under half trace to an unresolved V gene, and the reason for the others is unknown. This sample lists about 92,000 clones; roughly 90% were detected once. Of the sample, 0.25% to 0.35% is held by the ten largest clones. The trial excluded patients who had a history of autoimmune disease or were on systemic immunosuppression. Peripheral blood for TCR sequencing was collected from all dose cohorts at baseline, on cycle 4 day 1, and on cycle 7 day 1. The samples were drawn from a first-in-human, open-label, multicenter phase I dose-escalation trial of ivuxolimab. Adults with locally advanced or metastatic melanoma, renal cell carcinoma, hepatocellular carcinoma or head and neck squamous cell carcinoma were enrolled in the trial. Before TCR sequencing, CD4+ T cells and CD8+ T cells from peripheral blood were sorted into separate populations.

The specimen comprised CD4+ or CD8+ T cells sorted from blood, sampled in a trial of the OX40 agonist ivuxolimab. The TCR comes from an adult with an advanced solid tumor such as melanoma, head and neck, liver or kidney cancer. The chain employs TRBV7-2 and TRBJ2-5, with TRBD2 identical over 10 junction bases. The CDR3 corresponds to CASSLGGAGGPGTQYF. Read as DNA, the sequence is TGTGCCAGCAGCTTAGGAGGAGCGGGAGGGCCGGGGACCCAGTACTTC.